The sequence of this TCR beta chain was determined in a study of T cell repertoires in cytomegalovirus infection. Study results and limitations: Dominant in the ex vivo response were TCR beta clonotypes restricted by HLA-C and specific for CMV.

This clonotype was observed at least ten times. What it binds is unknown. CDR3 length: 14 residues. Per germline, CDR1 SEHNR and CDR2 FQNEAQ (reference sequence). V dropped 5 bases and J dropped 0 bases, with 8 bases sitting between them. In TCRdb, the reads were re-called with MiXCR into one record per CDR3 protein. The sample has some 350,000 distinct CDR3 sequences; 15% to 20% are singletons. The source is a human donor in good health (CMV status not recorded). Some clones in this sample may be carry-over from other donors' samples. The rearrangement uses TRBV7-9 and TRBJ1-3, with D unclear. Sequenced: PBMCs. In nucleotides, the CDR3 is TGTGCCAGCAGCGCACTGAGCTCTGGAAACACCATATATTTT. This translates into CASSALSSGNTIYF.